This entry lists 28 T cell receptor beta chains sequenced from one sample in a study of OX40 agonist ivuxolimab in advanced cancers. Here immunoSEQ multiplex PCR was the method, and the copy in TCRdb shows in-frame clones only, minus some. This sample has fewer than 110,000 clones, with approximately 90% found just once. Sequences were derived from CD4+ or CD8+ T cells sorted from blood, sampled in a trial of the OX40 agonist ivuxolimab. The receptors were gathered from an adult with an advanced solid tumor such as melanoma, head and neck, liver or kidney cancer.

V gene TRBV10-3 combines with J gene TRBJ2-1; tentatively, D is TRBD1 or TRBD2 (5 bases each). V dropped 2 bases and J dropped 13 bases, with 12 bases sitting between them. The germline gives CDR1 ENHRY, CDR2 SYGVKD. This CDR3 has 12 amino acids. Here the CDR3 reads CAISEVGDVQFF. The CDR3 DNA is TGTGCCATCAGTGAGGTGGGGGACGTCCAGTTCTTC.

The chain carries TRBV7-3 and TRBJ1-1; D gene uncertain. This CDR3 comprises 14 residues. Germline V CDR1 and CDR2: SGHTA, FQGTGA. The V end was cut by 3 bases, the J end by 1 base, with 9 bases between. CDR3 sequence: CASSFSLRNTEAFF. The CDR3 nucleotides read TGTGCCAGCAGCTTTAGTCTCAGGAACACTGAAGCTTTCTTT.

This chain joins TRBV23-1 and TRBJ1-3; 9 nucleotides agree with TRBD1. TRBV23-1 is treated as an ORF (open reading frame) with a function not yet certain. The V segment lost 4 bases and the J segment 3 bases; nucleotides outside the gene matches: 19. This CDR3 spans 20 amino acids. CDR3 coding DNA: TGCGCCAGCAGTCGCCCTGACAATAGGACAGGGGTAATCCTTGGAAACACCATATATTTT. The encoded protein is CASSRPDNRTGVILGNTIYF.

V usage is TRBV5-1 and J usage is TRBJ1-2; D call uncertain. Between the trimmed V and J ends, which lost 0 bases and 4 bases, there was a span of 10 bases. Germline V CDR1 and CDR2: SGHRS, YFSETQ. CDR3 length: 14 amino acids. This CDR3 reads CASSLDPAGYGYTF. CDR3 DNA sequence: TGCGCCAGCAGCTTGGATCCGGCGGGCTATGGCTACACCTTC.

The chain recombines TRBV28 with TRBJ2-5, with a possible D match to TRBD1 (6 bases). V shed 7 bases and J shed 5 bases, with 14 bases lying between them. Germline lookup yields CDR1 MDHEN and CDR2 SYDVKM. This CDR3 is 13 amino acids long. The CDR3 nucleotides are TGTGCCAGCAACACAGGGCCGGTTGAGACCCAGTACTTC. Amino acids: CASNTGPVETQYF.

This clone appeared once. The gene calls are TRBV28 and TRBJ1-2, with 7 bases lining up with TRBD1. The CDR3 covers 11 residues. Germline assignment: CDR1 MDHEN and CDR2 SYDVKM. V was pared by 5 bases and J by 10 bases, with 4 bases of the junction left unmatched. The CDR3 reads CASSPGTVYTF. Written as DNA, the CDR3 is TGTGCCAGCAGTCCGGGGACAGTCTACACCTTC.

The V and J genes are TRBV4-3 and TRBJ1-4; D may be TRBD1 (6 bases). CDR1 is LGHNA, CDR2 YSLEER, per germline. This CDR3 has 16 residues. Deletions cut 2 bases from V and 0 bases from J, with 10 bases between. The CDR3 DNA reads TGCGCCAGCAGCCAACAGGGGAGACCAACTAATGAAAAACTGTTTTTT. It translates to CASSQQGRPTNEKLFF.

The CDR3 DNA reads TGTGCCAGCAGCTCGGACAGGGCCCGCCACTTT. Its translation is CASSSDRARHF. The genes are TRBV7-9 and TRBJ1-6, with 8 bases aligning to TRBD1. J was trimmed by 18 bases and V by 4 bases; bases with no gene match: 5. The CDR3 totals 11 residues. The germline V gene has CDR1 SEHNR and CDR2 FQNEAQ (reference sequence).

This chain uses TRBV7-3 with TRBJ2-2; 8 bases are shared with TRBD2. The CDR3 sequence is 17 residues long. V dropped 4 bases and J dropped 5; count of bases not matched to a gene: 12. Germline V gives CDR1 SGHTA, CDR2 FQGTGA. The CDR3 reads CASSSTSGSVRTGELFF. CDR3 DNA: TGTGCCAGCAGCTCGACAAGCGGGAGTGTGAGGACCGGGGAGCTGTTTTTT.

The gene calls are TRBV5-4 and TRBJ1-1; no reliable D call. The germline CDR1 and CDR2 sequences are SGHNT and YYREEE (reference sequence). The CDR3 is made up of 14 amino acids. Trimming left V 4 bases short and J 0 bases short, with 10 bases between. The DNA of the CDR3 is TGTGCCAGCAGCACTGGTCTTATGAACACTGAAGCTTTCTTT. Translation: CASSTGLMNTEAFF.

This chain joins TRBV19 and TRBJ1-4; D not certain. Deletions cut 4 bases from V and 5 bases from J, with 8 bases between. Germline V lookup: CDR1 LNHDA, CDR2 SQIVND (reference sequence). The length of the CDR3 is 13 residues. CDR3 region: CASSKRENEKLFF. In nucleotides, the CDR3 is TGTGCCAGTAGTAAACGGGAAAATGAAAAACTGTTTTTT.

The rearrangement joins TRBV29-1 to TRBJ1-2; D might be TRBD1 (5 bases). Germline lookup yields CDR1 SQVTM and CDR2 ANQGSEA. Trimming pared 6 bases from V and 9 bases from J, leaving 17 bases between. This CDR3 has 12 residues. The CDR3 here is CSVPGTLHRYTF. The CDR3 DNA is TGCAGCGTCCCCGGGACCCTCCATCGCTACACCTTC.

The rearrangement uses TRBV11-3 and TRBJ1-2; D is uncertain. This CDR3 contains 12 residues. V was cut by 5 bases and J by 3 bases, with 7 bases left in between. The V gene's germline CDR1 is SGHNT and CDR2 YENEEA. This chain's CDR3 is CASSQSDYGYTF. Here the CDR3 DNA reads TGTGCCAGCAGCCAAAGCGACTATGGCTACACCTTC.

The genes are TRBV21-1 and TRBJ1-1. TRBV21-1 is listed as a pseudogene. This CDR3 has 17 residues. In DNA, the CDR3 is TGTGCCAGCAGCAAAGGAGCGGGGGCAGTCGGGAACACTGAAGCTTTCTTT. The encoded protein is CASSKGAGAVGNTEAFF.

The rearrangement uses TRBV28 and TRBJ1-2, with 11 bases that match TRBD1. Germline lookup yields CDR1 MDHEN and CDR2 SYDVKM. After removal of 7 bases from V and 5 bases from J, the junction contained 9 bases not matched to a gene. The CDR3 extends over 15 amino acids. The CDR3 reads CASTPLGTGGYGYTF. The CDR3 DNA follows: TGTGCCAGCACCCCTTTAGGGACAGGGGGTTATGGCTACACCTTC.

This chain joins TRBV28 and TRBJ2-5; 7 nucleotides agree with TRBD2. The CDR3 is 16 residues long. Germline assignment: CDR1 MDHEN and CDR2 SYDVKM. V lost 4 bases to trimming and J lost 5 bases; unmatched junction nucleotides: 13. In nucleotides, the CDR3 is TGTGCCAGCAGTTCGCGGGACTACCCGAACCGGGAGACCCAGTACTTC. Protein product: CASSSRDYPNRETQYF.

The V and J genes are TRBV7-9 and TRBJ2-3; no reliable D call. This CDR3 region has 10 residues. Per germline, CDR1 SEHNR and CDR2 FQNEAQ (reference sequence). V was pared by 10 bases and J by 3 bases, with 5 bases between. CDR3: CATATDTQYF. CDR3 coding DNA: TGTGCCACCGCAACAGATACGCAGTATTTT.

V and J are TRBV27 and TRBJ2-3; no definite D call. The CDR3 is 16 amino acids. Germline assignment: CDR1 MNHEY and CDR2 SMNVEV (reference sequence). V was trimmed by 2 bases and J by 1 base, leaving 13 bases between them. For the CDR3, the DNA is TGTGCCAGCAGTTTAATACCTAGTGGGGGCACAGATACGCAGTATTTT. It specifies CASSLIPSGGTDTQYF.

The chain employs TRBV7-9 and TRBJ2-7; TRBD1 agrees at 8 bases. Trimming took 4 bases from V and 1 from J; bases not matched to a gene: 6. Germline V gene lookup returns CDR1 SEHNR and CDR2 FQNEAQ (reference sequence). This CDR3 spans 15 amino acids. The CDR3 here is CASSSSGTGSYEQYF. CDR3 sequence (DNA): TGTGCCAGCAGCTCATCCGGGACAGGTTCCTACGAGCAGTACTTC.

The chain has TRBV7-3 and TRBJ1-1; the match to TRBD1 covers 11 bases. This CDR3 region has 15 residues. Germline V CDR1 and CDR2: SGHTA, FQGTGA. V lost 5 bases, J lost 5 bases, and 7 bases stayed unmatched. CDR3 in amino acids: CASSTGGQGVTEAFF. DNA of the CDR3: TGTGCCAGCAGCACTGGGGGACAGGGGGTGACTGAAGCTTTCTTT. Combining the CDR3 with reference TRBV7-3 and TRBJ1-1 gives the whole variable domain GAGVSQTPSNKVTEKGKYVELRCDPISGHTALYWYRQSLGQGPEFLIYFQGTGAADDSGLPNDRFFAVRPEGSVSTLKIQRTERGDSAVYLCASSTGGQGVTEAFFGQGTRLTVV.

The rearrangement links TRBV12-5 to TRBJ2-7; no clear D gene. CDR1 is LGHNT, CDR2 FRNRAP, per germline. This CDR3 spans 13 amino acids. V lost 1 base and J 3 bases, leaving 7 bases between the germline ends. CDR3 nucleotides: TGTGCTAGTGGTTTGGCCATGAACTACGAGCAGTACTTC. This translates into CASGLAMNYEQYF.

J is TRBJ2-1 and V is TRBV11-3, with D perhaps TRBD1 (6 bases). The ends were cut back, 5 bases at V and 4 bases at J, with 21 bases in the middle. The V gene's germline CDR1 is SGHNT and CDR2 YENEEA. The CDR3 has 17 amino acids. CDR3 amino acids: CASSPTSNRVLYNEQFF. CDR3 in DNA: TGTGCCAGCAGCCCCACCTCCAACAGGGTACTTTACAATGAGCAGTTCTTC. The full variable domain, rest sourced from reference TRBV11-3 and TRBJ2-1, is EAGVVQSPRYKIIEKKQPVAFWCNPISGHNTLYWYLQNLGQGPELLIRYENEEAVDDSQLPKDRFSAERLKGVDSTLKIQPAELGDSAVYLCASSPTSNRVLYNEQFFGPGTRLTVL.

CDR3 nucleotides: TGTGCCAGCAGTTTGCGCGCCAGGGGCACAGATACGCAGTATTTT. This sequence encodes CASSLRARGTDTQYF. V and J are TRBV28 and TRBJ2-3, with a possible D match to TRBD1 (5 bases). The CDR3 is made up of 15 amino acids. Germline V lookup: CDR1 MDHEN, CDR2 SYDVKM. V dropped 3 bases and J dropped 1 base, with 11 bases sitting between them.

The J gene is TRBJ1-6, the V gene TRBV27, with D perhaps TRBD1 (5 bases). Per the germline V gene, CDR1 is MNHEY and CDR2 is SMNVEV (reference sequence). V lost 7 bases and J 11 bases, leaving 15 bases between the germline ends. The CDR3 is made up of 13 amino acids. This chain's CDR3 is CASTPQGSPPLHF. For the CDR3, the DNA is TGTGCCAGCACCCCTCAGGGTTCTCCACCCCTCCACTTT.

The chain joins TRBV23-1 to TRBJ1-1; 9 nucleotides align to TRBD1. TRBV23-1 is treated as an ORF (open reading frame) with a function not yet certain. V trimming: 6 bases; J trimming: 1 base; junction bases outside the gene matches: 9. The CDR3 is made up of 16 amino acids. CDR3 sequence reads: CASRKGTGRGNTEAFF. CDR3 DNA: TGCGCCAGCAGGAAAGGGACAGGGCGGGGGAACACTGAAGCTTTCTTT.

This chain uses TRBV28 with TRBJ1-3; 9 positions match TRBD1. Per the germline V gene, CDR1 is MDHEN and CDR2 is SYDVKM. The CDR3 has 14 residues. The trim removed 8 bases at V and 7 bases at J, leaving 9 bases unmatched. The CDR3 DNA reads TGTGCCAGCCTGGGGACAGGGCGGGGGAACACCATATATTTT. Amino acid sequence: CASLGTGRGNTIYF.

This chain links TRBV6-1 with TRBJ2-2; D unclear. From germline, CDR1 is MNHNS and CDR2 SASEGT. The germline V and J ends were trimmed by 8 bases and 1 base, with 14 bases remaining between them. The CDR3 covers 15 residues. The CDR3, as DNA: TGTGCCAGCTCCTTAGGGTCGGGGAACACCGGGGAGCTGTTTTTT. This codes for CASSLGSGNTGELFF.

This sequence joins TRBV27 and TRBJ2-5; D might be TRBD1 (6 bases). The CDR3 is made up of 12 amino acids. Germline assignment: CDR1 MNHEY and CDR2 SMNVEV (reference sequence). V dropped 6 bases and J dropped 2 bases, with 7 bases sitting between them. CDR3 sequence: CASRTGQETQYF. DNA for the CDR3: TGTGCCAGCAGGACAGGTCAAGAGACCCAGTACTTC.